The sample holds many counts of the clone carrying this T cell receptor (beta chain). Its target is unknown. TCRdb called the reads again in MiXCR, with one record for every CDR3 protein. The sample records approximately 770,000 distinct CDR3 sequences, roughly 29% being singletons. This specimen belongs to a study of T cell repertoires in cytomegalovirus infection. Overall study: Used in the study were CMV epitopes, some recently identified and HLA-C-restricted, others well-studied and HLA-B-restricted. Study-wide results and limits: Within the response measured ex vivo, HLA-C-restricted CMV-specific TCR beta clonotypes were dominant.

V gave up 3 bases and J gave up 0 bases; unmatched junction bases: 3. Germline-derived CDR1 and CDR2 are SEHNR and FQNEAQ (reference sequence). The CDR3 consists of 15 residues. This sequence joins TRBV7-9 and TRBJ1-1; 8 bases match TRBD1. The sequence was collected from a human donor in good health (CMV status not recorded). Some clones in this sample may be carry-over from other donors' samples. The source was cultured CD8+ T cells from PBMCs, collected from culture after CMV antigen stimulation. The CDR3 DNA is TGTGCCAGCAGCTTCAAGGACAGGGTGAACACTGAAGCTTTCTTT. It codes for CASSFKDRVNTEAFF.